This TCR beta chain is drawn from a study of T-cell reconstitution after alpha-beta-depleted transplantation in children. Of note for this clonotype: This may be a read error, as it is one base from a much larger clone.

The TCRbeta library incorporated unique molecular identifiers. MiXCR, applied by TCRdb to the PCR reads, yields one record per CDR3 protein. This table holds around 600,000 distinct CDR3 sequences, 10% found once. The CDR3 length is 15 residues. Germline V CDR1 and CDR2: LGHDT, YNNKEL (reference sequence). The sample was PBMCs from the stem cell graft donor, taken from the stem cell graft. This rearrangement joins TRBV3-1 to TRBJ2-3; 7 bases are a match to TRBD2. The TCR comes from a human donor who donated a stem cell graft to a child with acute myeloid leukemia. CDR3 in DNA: TGTGCCAACAGCCAGGCTAGCGGTAGCACAGATACGCAGTATTTT. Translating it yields CANSQASGSTDTQYF.